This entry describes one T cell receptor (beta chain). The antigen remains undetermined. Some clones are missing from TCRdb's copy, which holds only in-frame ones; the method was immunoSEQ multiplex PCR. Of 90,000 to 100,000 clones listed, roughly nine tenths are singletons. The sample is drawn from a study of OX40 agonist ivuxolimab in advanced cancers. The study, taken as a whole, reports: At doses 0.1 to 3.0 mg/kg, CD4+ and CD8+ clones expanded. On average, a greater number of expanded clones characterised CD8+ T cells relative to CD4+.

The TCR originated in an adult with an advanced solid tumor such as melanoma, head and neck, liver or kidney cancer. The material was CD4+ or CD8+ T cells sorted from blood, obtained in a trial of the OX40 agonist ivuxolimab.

This chain's CDR3 is CASSRPLGGANTGELFF. The CDR3 coding sequence is TGTGCCAGCAGCCGCCCCCTCGGGGGGGCGAACACCGGGGAGCTGTTTTTT. The V gene is TRBV7-2, the J gene TRBJ2-2; 8 nucleotides agree with TRBD2. V dropped 5 bases and J dropped 0; count of bases not matched to a gene: 8. The CDR3 has 17 amino acids. Per the germline V gene, CDR1 is SGHTA and CDR2 is FQGNSA.